This TCR beta chain came from a study of yellow fever vaccine responses in identical twins. The V end was cut by 0 bases, the J end by 4 bases, with 11 bases between. This CDR3 is built from 15 residues. Germline assignment: CDR1 MNHEY and CDR2 SMNVEV (reference sequence). MiXCR, run by TCRdb on the RT-PCR reads, gives a single entry per CDR3 protein. The table lists approximately 33,000 distinct CDR3 sequences, less than 70% of them singletons. The source of this sequence is a woman between 18 and 29 years old who received the yellow fever vaccine. The source material was T cells from blood (PBMCs), unsorted or a sorted subset (not recorded which), sampled before or after yellow fever vaccination (not recorded which). The chain recombines TRBV27 with TRBJ2-3, with D perhaps TRBD1 (6 bases). This CDR3 reads CASSLSIGQSDTQYF. DNA for the CDR3: TGTGCCAGCAGTTTATCGATCGGACAGTCAGATACGCAGTATTTT.